This T cell receptor beta chain was retrieved from a study of blood T cell repertoires in COVID-19. The overall study: Researchers got acute and convalescent COVID-19 samples from the United States, Italy and Spain. T cells, B-cell-depleted T cells, or PBMCs provided the cDNA or gDNA that served as material.

This clone was seen once. Under the authors' procedure: For nucleated cells, counts were estimated from reference gene primer amplification. The method was immunoSEQ multiplex PCR; TCRdb's version includes in-frame clones alone and lacks a portion of them. The V and J calls and clone size are taken from that table; D and trimming were inferred from the DNA. The sample carries over 200,000 clones, about 85% recorded once. This TCR was recovered from a man aged 40-49 years with acute or convalescent COVID-19. Specimen: peripheral blood.

The CDR3 reads CASIGGGRGVTQYF. CDR3 coding DNA: TGTGCCAGCATAGGAGGAGGTCGCGGGGTGACCCAGTACTTC. This chain connects TRBV2 to TRBJ2-5; maybe TRBD2 (6 bases). Germline assignment: CDR1 SNHLY and CDR2 FYNNEI. V lost 7 bases to trimming and J lost 7 bases, with 19 bases between them. CDR3 length equals 14 residues.